A single sample gave rise to the 25 T cell receptor beta chains below, sequenced in a study of control samples from healthy donors and cancer patients. TCRdb's table, derived via immunoSEQ multiplex PCR, lists solely in-frame clones and lacks some. The sample carries around 120,000 clones, more than 75% recorded once. Sequencing input: blood. The receptor source for this set is a man between 60 and 70 years old in good health.

There are a few counts of this clone. Written as DNA, the CDR3 is TGTGCCAGCAGCCCATCTGGGACCACAACTAATGAAAAACTGTTTTTT. This sequence encodes CASSPSGTTTNEKLFF. The V gene is TRBV9, the J gene TRBJ1-4, with D possibly being TRBD1 (5 bases). CDR3 length: 16 residues. V was trimmed by 4 bases and J by 0 bases, leaving 13 bases between them. Germline CDR1 is SGDLS and CDR2 is YYNGEE.

This chain uses TRBV18 with TRBJ1-2, with D tentatively TRBD1 (6 bases). Trimming took 3 bases from V and 6 from J, leaving 11 bases between them. Germline-derived CDR1 and CDR2 are KGHSH and LQKENI. The CDR3 consists of 13 residues. CDR3 amino acids: CASSPLDRDGYTF. As DNA, the CDR3 is TGTGCCAGCTCACCTTTGGACAGAGATGGCTACACCTTC.

The V gene is TRBV4-1, the J gene TRBJ2-7, with 12 bases matching TRBD2. CDR3 length: 17 amino acids. Trimming cost V 3 bases and J 7 bases; bases outside gene matches: 13. Per the germline V gene, CDR1 is MGHRA and CDR2 is YSYEKL. This chain's CDR3 is CASSQVQLAGGPREQYF. The CDR3, as DNA: TGCGCCAGCAGCCAGGTCCAGCTAGCGGGGGGGCCGAGGGAGCAGTACTTC.

The chain recombines TRBV28 with TRBJ1-4, with a tentative D call TRBD1 (6 bases). CDR1 is MDHEN, CDR2 SYDVKM, per germline. The V gene lost 2 bases and the J gene lost 4 bases, with 20 bases spanning the gap. The CDR3 is 18 residues long. CDR3 sequence: CASSLQRPPGGVNEKLFF. The CDR3 DNA reads as TGTGCCAGCAGTTTACAAAGACCGCCGGGGGGCGTTAATGAAAAACTGTTTTTT.

The chain recombines TRBV11-2 with TRBJ1-1; no definite D call. The germline V gene has CDR1 SGHAT and CDR2 FQNNGV. V dropped 6 bases and J dropped 3 bases, with 11 bases sitting between them. The CDR3 is 13 amino acids. The CDR3 bases are TGTGCCAGCAGGCGGTCGAGGGACACTGAAGCTTTCTTT. It yields the protein CASRRSRDTEAFF.

This clone was counted a few times. The rearrangement links TRBV7-2 to TRBJ1-1; 10 bases match TRBD1. Germline V lookup: CDR1 SGHTA, CDR2 FQGNSA. J gave up 0 bases and V 3 bases, and 4 bases lay outside the gene matches. The CDR3 has 16 residues. DNA for the CDR3: TGTGCCAGCAGCTTGGGACAGGGGCGATTGAACACTGAAGCTTTCTTT. Encoded protein: CASSLGQGRLNTEAFF.

The chain combines TRBV19 with TRBJ1-1; the D gene is possibly TRBD1 (5 bases). Trimming left V 9 bases short and J 6 bases short, with 20 bases between. The CDR3 is 14 amino acids. Germline CDR1 and CDR2: LNHDA and SQIVND (reference sequence). The CDR3 nucleotides are TGTGCCAGCCTACCGCCTAGGGGTTCCCCTGAAGCTTTCTTT. Protein product: CASLPPRGSPEAFF.

The chain links TRBV28 to TRBJ2-2, with D possibly called TRBD1 or TRBD2 (5 bases each). Trimming stripped 7 bases from V and 3 bases from J, with 9 bases between. Looked up from germline, CDR1 is MDHEN and CDR2 is SYDVKM. This CDR3 contains 13 residues. The CDR3, as DNA: TGTGCCAGCATAAGAGGGGACACCGGGGAGCTGTTTTTT. Its translation is CASIRGDTGELFF.

V usage is TRBV6-5 and J usage is TRBJ2-3; 8 bases align to TRBD1. The V gene end was trimmed by 2 bases and the J gene end by 0 bases; junction bases not matched to a gene: 4. Germline V gene data show CDR1 as MNHEY and CDR2 as SVGAGI. This CDR3 has 16 amino acids. As DNA, the CDR3 is TGTGCCAGCAGTTACGGCCGGACAGGGAGCACAGATACGCAGTATTTT. Amino acid sequence: CASSYGRTGSTDTQYF.

This rearrangement joins TRBV5-1 to TRBJ1-2, with 8 bases matching TRBD1. The CDR3 sequence is 15 residues long. The V and J ends lost 4 bases and 0 bases, in that order; junction bases with no gene match: 5. Germline V gives CDR1 SGHRS, CDR2 YFSETQ. CDR3 loop: CASSATGATNYGYTF. CDR3 sequence (DNA): TGCGCCAGCAGCGCGACAGGGGCAACTAACTATGGCTACACCTTC.

The chain employs TRBV29-1 and TRBJ2-3, with D possibly TRBD2 on 5 matching bases. V lost 2 bases, J lost 10 bases, and 10 bases lay in between. CDR3 length equals 11 residues. Germline V lookup: CDR1 SQVTM, CDR2 ANQGSEA. As DNA, the CDR3 is TGCAGCGTTGAATACCTGGAGGCGCAGTATTTT. This sequence encodes CSVEYLEAQYF.

The gene calls are TRBV12-3 or TRBV12-4 and TRBJ2-7; possible D gene TRBD1, 5 bases. The length of the CDR3 is 13 residues. V was shortened by 6 bases and J by 0 bases, with 9 bases between the two germline ends. CDR3 region: CASRPGFSYEQYF. The CDR3 DNA is TGTGCCAGCAGACCAGGGTTCTCCTACGAGCAGTACTTC.

This chain connects TRBV11-2 to TRBJ2-7; 7 bases match TRBD1. The CDR3 spans 16 residues. The germline CDR1 and CDR2 sequences are SGHAT and FQNNGV. Trimming removed 0 bases from V and 5 bases from J; junction bases left unmatched: 10. CDR3 DNA sequence: TGTGCCAGCAGCTTAGAATCCGGGACAGTTATCCACGAGCAGTACTTC. This encodes CASSLESGTVIHEQYF.

The CDR3 DNA is TGTGCCAGCTCACTGACAGGTCCCTACGAGCAGTACTTC. Translating gives CASSLTGPYEQYF. The chain couples TRBV18 to TRBJ2-7; possible D gene TRBD1, 6 bases. With 4 bases removed from V and 2 bases from J, the gap between germline ends came to 9 bases. The germline V gene has CDR1 KGHSH and CDR2 LQKENI. The CDR3 is made up of 13 amino acids.

The chain joins TRBV28 to TRBJ1-6; 8 bases fit TRBD1. Germline CDR1 and CDR2: MDHEN and SYDVKM. The V and J ends lost 4 bases and 10 bases, in that order; junction bases with no gene match: 6. This CDR3 has 14 residues. The CDR3 sequence is CASSSGQVISPLHF. The DNA of the CDR3 is TGTGCCAGCAGTTCGGGACAGGTTATATCACCCCTCCACTTT.

The chain is built from TRBV18 and TRBJ1-1; D possibly corresponds to TRBD1 (5 bases). Germline CDR1 reads KGHSH; CDR2 reads LQKENI. The CDR3 consists of 14 residues. Trimming cost V 3 bases and J 5 bases, with 13 bases left between them. CDR3 amino acids: CASSPQGSRTEAFF. The CDR3 nucleotides are TGTGCCAGCTCACCGCAGGGAAGCCGGACTGAAGCTTTCTTT.

This chain connects TRBV14 to TRBJ1-6; TRBD1 agrees at 8 bases. This CDR3 has 17 amino acids. Germline lookup yields CDR1 SGHDN and CDR2 FVKESK. With 2 bases clipped from V and 0 bases from J, the junction kept 3 bases outside the gene matches. The DNA for the CDR3 is TGTGCCAGCAGCCAAAGGACAGGGAGCTCCTATAATTCACCCCTCCACTTT. Its protein product is CASSQRTGSSYNSPLHF.

The chain employs TRBV10-1 and TRBJ2-5; D is perhaps TRBD1 or TRBD2 (5 bases each). V lost 7 bases and J 5 bases, leaving 8 bases between the germline ends. Germline CDR1 and CDR2: WNHNN and SYGVQD (reference sequence). The CDR3 is 11 amino acids. The DNA for the CDR3 is TGCGCCAGCACCGGGGCGGAGACCCAGTACTTC. Translated: CASTGAETQYF.

This chain connects TRBV15 to TRBJ2-4, with D possibly TRBD1 on 5 matching bases. V was trimmed by 8 bases and J by 0 bases, leaving 17 bases between them. Germline CDR1 is LNHNV and CDR2 is YYDKDF (reference sequence). The CDR3 is 16 amino acids. The CDR3 protein is CATHSGGARAKNIQYF. CDR3 DNA sequence: TGTGCCACCCACTCAGGTGGGGCTCGAGCCAAAAACATTCAGTACTTC.

The chain has TRBV4-1 and TRBJ2-7, with 7 bases aligning to TRBD1. This CDR3 contains 16 residues. The V and J ends lost 1 base and 1 base, in that order; junction bases with no gene match: 7. Germline values: CDR1 MGHRA, CDR2 YSYEKL. This CDR3 is CASSQGTTGVSYEQYF. The CDR3 DNA follows: TGCGCCAGCAGCCAAGGAACAACAGGGGTTTCCTACGAGCAGTACTTC.

Here the CDR3 DNA reads TGTGCCAGCAGCCAAGAACAGGGGGGGACTGAAGCTTTCTTT. Its translation: CASSQEQGGTEAFF. The chain joins TRBV3-1 (or the pseudogene TRBV3-2) to TRBJ1-1; 8 bases align to TRBD1. Germline-derived CDR1 and CDR2 are LGHDT and YNNKEL (reference sequence). CDR3 length: 14 amino acids. Losses at the gene ends were 0 bases for V and 5 bases for J; bases not matched to a gene: 2.

The rearrangement uses TRBV9 and TRBJ2-2; D gene uncertain. The CDR3 is made up of 14 amino acids. V shed 1 base and J shed 7 bases, with 11 bases lying between them. Germline CDR1 is SGDLS and CDR2 is YYNGEE. The CDR3 here is CASSVPQSDGELFF. CDR3 DNA: TGTGCCAGCAGCGTACCCCAAAGTGACGGGGAGCTGTTTTTT. Full variable domain (remainder filled in from reference TRBV9 and TRBJ2-2): DSGVTQTPKHLITATGQRVTLRCSPRSGDLSVYWYQQSLDQGLQFLIQYYNGEERAKGNILERFSAQQFPDLHSELNLSSLELGDSALYFCASSVPQSDGELFFGEGSRLTVL.

The chain joins TRBV2 to TRBJ1-6; D is perhaps TRBD1 (6 bases). Trimming took 6 bases from V and 2 from J, leaving 11 bases between them. Germline V CDR1 and CDR2: SNHLY, FYNNEI. CDR3 length: 15 residues. The CDR3 nucleotides read TGTGCCAGCAGGCGACAGGAGACCTATAATTCACCCCTCCACTTT. Residues: CASRRQETYNSPLHF.

CDR3 DNA: TGTGCCAGCTCATCCCAGGGAGGCCAAGAGACCCAGTACTTC. This gives the protein CASSSQGGQETQYF. V is TRBV18 and J is TRBJ2-5; perhaps TRBD2 as D (6 bases). Germline lookup yields CDR1 KGHSH and CDR2 LQKENI. This CDR3 has 14 residues. V shed 5 bases and J shed 1 base, with 11 bases lying between them.

The chain carries TRBV5-1 and TRBJ1-1; D ambiguous. This CDR3 has 12 residues. V was cut by 3 bases and J by 4 bases, with 7 bases left in between. Germline values: CDR1 SGHRS, CDR2 YFSETQ. CDR3 sequence: CASSSHSTEAFF. CDR3 nucleotides: TGCGCCAGCAGCTCCCACAGCACTGAAGCTTTCTTT.